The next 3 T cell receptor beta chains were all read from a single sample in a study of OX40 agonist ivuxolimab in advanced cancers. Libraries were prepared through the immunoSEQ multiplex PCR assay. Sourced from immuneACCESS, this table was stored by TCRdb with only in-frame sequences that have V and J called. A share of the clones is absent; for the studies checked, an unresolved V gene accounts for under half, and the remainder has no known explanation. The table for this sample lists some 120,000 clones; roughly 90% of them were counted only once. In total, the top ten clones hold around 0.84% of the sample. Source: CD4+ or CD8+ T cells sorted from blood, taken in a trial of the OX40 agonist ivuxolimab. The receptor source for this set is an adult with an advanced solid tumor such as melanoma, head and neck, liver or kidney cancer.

CDR3: CASSVGHSYEQYF. CDR3 coding DNA: TGTGCCAGCAGCGTCGGACACTCCTACGAGCAGTACTTC. This chain joins TRBV7-3 and TRBJ2-7; tentatively, D is TRBD1 (5 bases). Germline V lookup: CDR1 SGHTA, CDR2 FQGTGA. This CDR3 is built from 13 residues. Deletions cut 5 bases from V and 0 bases from J, with 8 bases between.

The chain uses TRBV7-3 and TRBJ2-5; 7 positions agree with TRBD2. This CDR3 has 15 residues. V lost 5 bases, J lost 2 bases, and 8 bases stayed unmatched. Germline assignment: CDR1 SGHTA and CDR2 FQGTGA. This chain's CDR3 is CASSPELAEQETQYF. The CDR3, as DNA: TGTGCCAGCAGCCCCGAGCTAGCGGAACAAGAGACCCAGTACTTC.

CDR3 sequence: CASSQDRVQGFATEAFF. For the CDR3, the DNA is TGTGCCAGCAGCCAAGATAGAGTACAGGGTTTTGCCACTGAAGCTTTCTTT. The chain is built from TRBV4-2 and TRBJ1-1; possibly TRBD1 for D (6 bases). Germline V gene data show CDR1 as LGHNA and CDR2 as YNFKEQ. The CDR3 has 17 residues. Deletions cut 0 bases from V and 4 bases from J, with 18 bases between.